Presented here are 9 T cell receptor beta chains from one specimen sequenced in a study of regulatory T cells in long-lasting Graves disease. Relying on iRepertoire HTBI primers and Arm-PCR of CDR3 regions, the team built TCR beta libraries. Each CDR3 protein is one row after TCRdb ran MiXCR on the multiplex PCR reads. The data contain some 320,000 distinct CDR3 sequences, roughly 18% of them singletons. The time point was: newly diagnosed GD, antithyroid drugs for less than 3 months. Generation of the TCR library employed RNA extracted from PBMCs. The source material was peripheral blood mononuclear cells (PBMCs), sampled at new diagnosis, from a patient treated with antithyroid drugs. The receptors stem from a female donor with Graves disease.

This clonotype has only a few counts. The genes are TRBV6-1 and TRBJ1-2, with 7 bases lining up with TRBD1. Germline CDR1 MNHNS, CDR2 SASEGT. The CDR3 has 13 residues. V lost 5 bases to trimming and J lost 6 bases; unmatched junction nucleotides: 6. CDR3 nucleotides: TGTGCCAGCAGTACAAGGGGGCCACATGGCTACACCTTC. It yields the protein CASSTRGPHGYTF.

This clonotype was observed many times. V and J are TRBV11-2 and TRBJ2-4, with D unresolved. The V gene's germline CDR1 is SGHAT and CDR2 FQNNGV. Trimming took 6 bases from V and 7 from J, leaving 19 bases between them. The CDR3 has 15 amino acids. CDR3 sequence: CASRDLHSEMNIQYF. CDR3 nucleotide sequence: TGTGCCAGCAGAGACCTCCATTCAGAAATGAACATTCAGTACTTC.

This clonotype was recorded at least ten times. This sequence joins TRBV27 and TRBJ2-3; 8 bases fit TRBD1. J gave up 3 bases and V 5 bases, and 7 bases lay outside the gene matches. The germline gives CDR1 MNHEY, CDR2 SMNVEV (reference sequence). This CDR3 is built from 15 residues. CDR3 bases: TGTGCCAGCAGTCTCCGACAGGGGATAACAGATACGCAGTATTTT. Its translation: CASSLRQGITDTQYF.

This clonotype has a count of ten or more. The chain couples TRBV15 to TRBJ1-2; tentatively, D is TRBD1 (6 bases). Germline CDR1 reads LNHNV; CDR2 reads YYDKDF (reference sequence). CDR3 size: 16 residues. Trimming removed 0 bases from V and 2 bases from J, with 13 bases in between. CDR3 residues: CATSRDLPGENYGYTF. Written as DNA, the CDR3 is TGTGCCACCAGCAGAGATCTGCCAGGGGAAAACTATGGCTACACCTTC.

This clonotype was detected many times. The chain uses TRBV20-1 and TRBJ2-7; TRBD2 aligns across 12 bases. CDR1 and CDR2 (germline): DFQATT, SNEGSKA (reference sequence). This CDR3 has 14 amino acids. The V and J ends lost 3 bases and 4 bases, in that order; junction bases with no gene match: 4. CDR3 sequence reads: CSARRLAGAYEQYF. The CDR3 DNA follows: TGCAGTGCTAGGAGACTAGCGGGAGCGTACGAGCAGTACTTC.

This clonotype appeared many times. The J gene is TRBJ2-3, the V gene TRBV14, with D possibly being TRBD1 (6 bases). With 6 bases removed from V and 0 bases from J, the gap between germline ends came to 16 bases. The CDR3 is 16 residues long. CDR1 SGHDN and CDR2 FVKESK come from the germline V gene. The DNA for the CDR3 is TGTGCCAGCAGTTCGGACATAGGGGGAAGCACAGATACGCAGTATTTT. Encoded protein: CASSSDIGGSTDTQYF.

A remark on this clonotype: A far larger clone is just one base off, so this is likely a read error. V and J are TRBV12-3 or TRBV12-4 and TRBJ2-1; TRBD2 might be the D (5 bases). V dropped 2 bases and J dropped 13 bases, with 18 bases sitting between them. The CDR3 consists of 14 residues. Here the CDR3 reads CASSLISAQETQFF. The DNA of the CDR3 is TGTGCCAGCAGTTTAATTAGCGCTCAAGAGACCCAGTTCTTC.

This chain joins TRBV5-7 and TRBJ2-7; no reliable D call. TRBV5-7 is placed among ORFs of uncertain function. Trimming shortened V by 3 bases and J by 5 bases, and 6 bases separated the two germline ends. The CDR3 extends over 11 amino acids. In nucleotides, the CDR3 is TGTGCCAGCAGCTCCTCGGACGAGCAGTACTTC. This sequence encodes CASSSSDEQYF.

As regards this clonotype: A much larger clone lies a single base off, so this may be a read error. This chain connects TRBV5-1 to TRBJ2-7; D possibly matches TRBD1 or TRBD2 (5 bases each). Germline values: CDR1 SGHRS, CDR2 YFSETQ. There are 13 residues in the CDR3. CDR3 bases: TGTGCCAGCAGCTTAGCGACGAGGGGTGAGCAGTACTTC. Translation: CASSLATRGEQYF. The entire variable domain, with the rest obtained from reference TRBV5-1 and TRBJ2-7, is as follows: KAGVTQTPRYLIKTRGQQVTLSCSPISGHRSVSWYQQTPGQGLQFLFEYFSETQRNKGNFPGRFSGRQFSNSRSEMNVSTLELGDSALYLCASSLATRGEQYFGPGTRLTVT.